This TCR beta chain was identified during a study of T cells in Graves' hyperthyroidism and ophthalmopathy (dated by TCRdb to the late 2010s). Background for the entire study: Peripheral blood was sampled at the time of initial diagnosis, prior to any treatment. To identify distinguishing TCR V-J signatures, a discovery cohort of 100 patients was used, comprising fewer than 45 with Graves' ophthalmopathy and 57 with stable Graves' hyperthyroidism. An independent validation cohort of around 19 hyperthyroidism patients and roughly 16 patients who later progressed to ophthalmopathy tested prospective prediction of ophthalmopathy. For training and testing, the 95 to 100 patients in the discovery cohort were randomly divided in a 7:3 ratio. The study also compared thyroid tissue and blood T-cell repertoires from more than 5 Graves' hyperthyroidism patients. After blood sampling, hyperthyroidism patients were treated with methimazole at a starting dose of 30 mg daily, and ophthalmopathy patients were treated with high-dose intravenous methylprednisolone. TCR Vbeta CDR3 sequencing of around 130 peripheral blood samples (around 45 ophthalmopathy, roughly 74 hyperthyroidism and roughly 17 progressor patients) is reported in the paper. Paper-wide results and their limitations: Most expanded thyroid clonotypes (frequency above 0.001) were also detected in blood, suggesting blood repertoires may reflect thyroid immune responses. A 13 V-J signature model separated ophthalmopathy from stable hyperthyroidism, with 87.88% sensitivity and around 84% specificity in cross-validation and 80%/75% in testing. Sample size was not statistically predetermined, and blinding of investigators to group allocation was not performed. In validation, the model predicted progression to ophthalmopathy a median of roughly six months before onset, with roughly 70% sensitivity and around 76% specificity.

Graves' hyperthyroidism was defined as stable when no progression to ophthalmopathy occurred over 18 months of follow-up. Hyperthyroidism patients were aged 18 to 65 years and newly diagnosed, with disease duration of less than 2 months. Exclusion was applied to patients with uncontrolled infections, other autoimmune diseases, pregnancy or lactation. Diagnoses were established on the basis of clinical symptoms, serum thyroxine and TRAb, thyroid ultrasound, and orbital computed tomography. PBMCs were separated from 8 to 10 ml of fresh peripheral blood using Ficoll-Paque density gradient centrifugation. Total RNA was extracted using Trizol reagent, and RNA quality was assessed on an Agilent 2100 Bioanalyzer. Notes on this clonotype: This clone's antigen is unknown. No much larger clone is present one base from it, and per-base qualities are unavailable.

Its CDR3 holds 15 amino acids, cysteine through phenylalanine. Just the 45-base CDR3 DNA is kept, in frame starting at base 1. V sheds 0 bases and J sheds 0 bases, leaving 9 bases between their ends. The germline V gene encodes CDR1 SGDLS and CDR2 YYNGEE. The TCR beta CDR3 regions were amplified from the RNA transcripts. A first-round RT-PCR of the TCR CDR3 used the HTBI primer set with the Qiagen OneStep RT-PCR kit. The libraries were constructed in a second round of multiplex PCR and then size-selected and purified. Paired-end sequencing of the libraries was performed with 100 bp reads on an Illumina HiSeq2000. The source study handled its data this way. SOAPnuke was used to process the raw data, with reads discarded if the reads contained adapters or uncalled bases, had a mean Phred below 15, or lacked an exact constant-primer or identifier match. COPE v1.2.5 was used to merge high-quality paired reads, and clonotypes were defined as unique nucleotide sequences. MiTCR v1.1 was used to align the clonotypes against IMGT TRBV, TRBD and TRBJ reference segments. Only V-J combinations with frequency above 0.0001, covering approximately 99% of repertoires, were analysed. The TCS score was defined as the ratio of F50 (clonal expansion) to E x V (chaos), calculated using BLOSUM62-based TCRdist between CDR3 peptides within each V-J. Welch's t-statistics and random forest reduced just over 500 V-J features to 13, which were used in a naive Bayes classifier (R e1071). The public sequencing data were trimmed at Q25 with fastp and processed into clonotypes with MiXCR by TCRdb, which kept only in-frame beta chains. Under each unique CDR3 protein, matching rows form one entry showing the most common genes and DNA. These V and J calls are TCRdb output, not the study's own analysis. The table for this sample lists about 420,000 distinct CDR3 sequences; roughly an eighth of them were counted only once. The top ten clonotypes cover less than 6.5% of the sample.

The chain was built from TRBV9 and TRBJ1-1, with the D segment identity uncertain. Sequences were obtained from blood. The receptor comes from a woman under 30 with Graves' hyperthyroidism. The nucleotides read TGTGCCAGCAGCGTAGATCTCGGTGTGAACACTGAAGCTTTCTTT. It translates as CASSVDLGVNTEAFF.